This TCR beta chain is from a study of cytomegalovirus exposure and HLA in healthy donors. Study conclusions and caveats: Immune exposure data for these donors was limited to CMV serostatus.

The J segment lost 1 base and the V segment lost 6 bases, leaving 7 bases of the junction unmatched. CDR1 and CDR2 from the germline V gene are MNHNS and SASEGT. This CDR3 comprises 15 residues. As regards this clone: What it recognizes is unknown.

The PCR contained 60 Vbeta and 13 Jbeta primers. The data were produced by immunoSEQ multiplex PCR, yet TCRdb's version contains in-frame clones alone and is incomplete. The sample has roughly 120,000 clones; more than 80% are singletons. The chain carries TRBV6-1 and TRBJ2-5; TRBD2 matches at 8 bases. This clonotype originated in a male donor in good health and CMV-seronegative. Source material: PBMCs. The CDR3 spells CASSYGGAPQETQYF. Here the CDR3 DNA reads TGTGCCAGCAGCTACGGGGGGGCTCCCCAAGAGACCCAGTACTTC.